Listed below are T cell receptor beta chains from one sample, sequenced in a study of T cell responses to AZD1222 COVID-19 vaccine. Assay used: immunoSEQ multiplex PCR; TCRdb lists only in-frame clones, some missing. The table records approximately 97,000 clones, approximately 84% of them present only once. This specimen was peripheral blood, taken on day 0 of AZD1222 vaccination. These receptors originate from an adult in good health. CDR3s include the opening cysteine and the closing phenylalanine or tryptophan. The D gene is left open where the match is weak. Size is stated for part of the rows, as once, few or many counts, or as a class when the clone is expanded.

CDR3: CASSKVGAVNTIYF
DNA: TGTGCCAGTAGTAAGGTGGGGGCAGTGAACACCATATATTTT
size: few
J: TRBJ1-3
V: TRBV19
D: NA

CDR3: CSTRSGRAEDTGELFF
DNA: TGCAGCACCCGTAGCGGGAGGGCCGAGGACACCGGGGAGCTGTTTTTT
size: once
J: TRBJ2-2
V: TRBV29-1
D: TRBD2

CDR3: CASSYVGQRIYSNQPQHF
DNA: TGTGCCAGCAGTTACGTGGGACAACGGATTTATAGCAATCAGCCCCAGCATTTT
size: NA
J: TRBJ1-5
V: TRBV6-2/TRBV6-3
D: NA

CDR3: CASSQDFYGEEQFF
DNA: TGCGCCAGCAGCCAAGATTTTTACGGGGAGGAGCAGTTCTTC
size: NA
J: TRBJ2-1
V: TRBV4-3
D: NA

CDR3: CASSLQGNSNQPQHF
DNA: TGTGCCAGCAGCTTACAGGGGAATAGCAATCAGCCCCAGCATTTT
size: NA
J: TRBJ1-5
V: TRBV7-2
D: NA

CDR3: CASTPTGTPYNEQFF
DNA: TGTGCCAGCACTCCTACCGGGACTCCCTACAATGAGCAGTTCTTC
size: few
J: TRBJ2-1
V: TRBV2
D: NA

CDR3: CASSFGGRTDTQYF
DNA: TGTGCCAGCAGTTTCGGCGGTCGCACAGATACGCAGTATTTT
size: NA
J: TRBJ2-3
V: TRBV28
D: NA

CDR3: CASSSMDGGTGTNQPQHF
DNA: TGTGCCAGCAGTTCGATGGACGGCGGGACAGGGACCAATCAGCCCCAGCATTTT
size: NA
J: TRBJ1-5
V: TRBV28
D: TRBD1

CDR3: CASSLRSARDNSPLHF
DNA: TGTGCCAGCAGCTTGCGGTCAGCGCGGGATAATTCACCCCTCCACTTT
size: once
J: TRBJ1-6
V: TRBV5-6
D: NA

CDR3: CAWSLKQDYGYTF
DNA: TGTGCCTGGAGTTTAAAACAGGACTATGGCTACACCTTC
size: NA
J: TRBJ1-2
V: TRBV30
D: NA

CDR3: CASSWGQSETQYF
DNA: TGTGCCAGCAGCTGGGGACAGTCGGAGACCCAGTACTTC
size: NA
J: TRBJ2-5
V: TRBV11-3
D: TRBD1

CDR3: CASSFDRGRGQPQHF
DNA: TGTGCCAGCAGTTTTGACAGGGGTCGGGGGCAGCCCCAGCATTTT
size: NA
J: TRBJ1-5
V: TRBV27
D: TRBD1